A single sample is the source of the 14 T cell receptor beta chains below, sequenced in a study of blood T cell repertoires in COVID-19. The data were produced by immunoSEQ multiplex PCR, yet TCRdb's version contains in-frame clones alone and is incomplete. The sample includes around 170,000 clones, under 90% seen only once; the top ten take around an eighth. Source material: peripheral blood. All receptors derive from a man aged 30 to 45 with active or convalescent COVID-19.

As for this clone: Different DNA sequences within this sample yield the same CDR3. The chain's CDR3 is CASSPDRAEAFF. CDR3 bases: TGTGCCAGCTCACCGGACAGGGCTGAAGCTTTCTTT. The V gene is TRBV18, the J gene TRBJ1-1; TRBD1 aligns across 8 bases. With V trimmed by 3 bases and J by 6 bases, 0 bases remained unmatched. The CDR3 spans 12 residues. Germline loops: CDR1 KGHSH, CDR2 LQKENI.

The gene calls are TRBV19 and TRBJ2-2, with D possibly being TRBD1 (5 bases). The germline gives CDR1 LNHDA, CDR2 SQIVND (reference sequence). The CDR3 consists of 14 residues. Deletions cut 9 bases from V and 0 bases from J, with 11 bases between. CDR3 region: CASRTGANTGELFF. The CDR3 DNA reads TGTGCCAGCCGTACAGGCGCGAACACCGGGGAGCTGTTTTTT.

The chain combines TRBV6-5 with TRBJ2-3; 11 bases match TRBD2. CDR3 length: 15 amino acids. V dropped 7 bases and J dropped 4; count of bases not matched to a gene: 7. Germline CDR1 is MNHEY and CDR2 is SVGAGI. The CDR3 loop reads CASIPTSGVPDTQYF. CDR3 bases: TGTGCCAGCATTCCGACTAGCGGGGTTCCAGATACGCAGTATTTT.

V is TRBV27 and J is TRBJ1-6; 8 bases are shared with TRBD1. After removal of 8 bases from V and 6 bases from J, the junction contained 6 bases not matched to a gene. This CDR3 has 14 residues. Germline loops: CDR1 MNHEY, CDR2 SMNVEV (reference sequence). The CDR3 region has the DNA TGTGCCAGCTCGGGACAGGAGCTTAATTCACCCCTCCACTTT. Its translation is CASSGQELNSPLHF.

The chain has TRBV19 and TRBJ2-5; the D is unclear. Per the germline V gene, CDR1 is LNHDA and CDR2 is SQIVND (reference sequence). Trimming removed 4 bases at V and 5 bases at J, with 11 bases between. CDR3 size: 13 residues. The CDR3 here is CASSSVLRETQYF. In DNA, the CDR3 is TGTGCCAGTAGTAGTGTGCTTCGGGAGACCCAGTACTTC.

J is TRBJ2-1 and V is TRBV7-3, with 13 bases identical to TRBD2. The CDR3 is 19 residues long. Germline V gene sequence: CDR1 SGHTA, CDR2 FQGTGA. V lost 2 bases, J lost 0 bases, and 7 bases stayed unmatched. CDR3 residues: CASSLGGLAGSSSYNEQFF. The DNA for the CDR3 is TGTGCCAGCAGCTTAGGGGGACTAGCGGGGAGCAGCTCCTACAATGAGCAGTTCTTC.

The chain couples TRBV24-1 to TRBJ2-3; D not certain. The germline CDR1 and CDR2 sequences are KGHDR and SFDVKD. The CDR3 is made up of 16 amino acids. V lost 0 bases and J 2 bases, leaving 11 bases between the germline ends. In nucleotides, the CDR3 is TGTGCCACCAGTGATTTGGGTTTCGCGGACACAGATACGCAGTATTTT. Translating it yields CATSDLGFADTDTQYF.

The chain is built from TRBV7-9 and TRBJ2-5; 11 bases are shared with TRBD2. Germline CDR1 reads SEHNR; CDR2 reads FQNEAQ (reference sequence). The CDR3 runs to 17 residues. Trimming removed 5 bases from V and 5 bases from J; junction bases left unmatched: 13. The CDR3 nucleotides read TGTGCCAGCAGCCCCGGGCTAGCGGGAGGACGGCGGGAGACCCAGTACTTC. Amino acids: CASSPGLAGGRRETQYF.

The rearrangement links TRBV6-5 to TRBJ1-1; TRBD1 matches 7 bases. There are 15 residues in the CDR3. Trimming at V came to 4 bases and at J to 12 bases, leaving 17 bases not matched to a gene. Germline V lookup: CDR1 MNHEY, CDR2 SVGAGI. In DNA, the CDR3 is TGTGCCAGCAGTTTAGGGCTTGTGTCAGGGGGTATAACTTTCTTT. Translation gives CASSLGLVSGGITFF.

The rearrangement uses TRBV6-5 and TRBJ2-7, with D tentatively TRBD2 (5 bases). The length of the CDR3 is 15 residues. Between the trimmed V and J ends, which lost 0 bases and 6 bases, there was a span of 15 bases. CDR1 is MNHEY and CDR2 is SVGAGI in the germline V gene. CDR3 DNA sequence: TGTGCCAGCAGTTACTCGGCGGACGGACTTGGCGAGCAGTACGTC. Its protein product is CASSYSADGLGEQYV.

V is TRBV30 and J is TRBJ1-2; D ambiguous. Germline V lookup: CDR1 GTSNPN, CDR2 SVGIG (reference sequence). V was trimmed by 2 bases and J by 7 bases, leaving 14 bases between them. This CDR3 is 13 amino acids long. CDR3 sequence reads: CAWSLSSGSGYTF. The CDR3 DNA follows: TGTGCCTGGAGTCTTTCAAGCGGTAGTGGCTACACCTTC.

This rearrangement joins TRBV28 to TRBJ1-2; perhaps TRBD1 as D (6 bases). V lost 6 bases and J lost 5, with 16 bases in between. The CDR3 loop spans 14 amino acids. CDR1 is MDHEN, CDR2 SYDVKM, per germline. CDR3 amino acids: CASSLGTSGYGYTF. The CDR3 bases are TGTGCCAGCAGCCTCGGGACATCGGGGTATGGCTACACCTTC.

The chain carries TRBV11-3 and TRBJ1-1; D unclear. Germline V gene data show CDR1 as SGHNT and CDR2 as YENEEA. V was shortened by 1 base and J by 6 bases, with 9 bases between the two germline ends. CDR3 length equals 13 residues. The CDR3 nucleotides read TGTGCCAGCAGCTTAGGAAGCGGGGCTGAAGCTTTCTTT. This translates into CASSLGSGAEAFF.

The chain recombines TRBV3-1 (or the pseudogene TRBV3-2) with TRBJ1-5; TRBD1 might be the D (6 bases). V dropped 0 bases and J dropped 3 bases, with 9 bases sitting between them. This CDR3 is built from 15 residues. Germline CDR1 reads LGHDT; CDR2 reads YNNKEL (reference sequence). The CDR3 DNA reads as TGTGCCAGCAGCCAAGAGGGGGGGCTCAATCAGCCCCAGCATTTT. This translates into CASSQEGGLNQPQHF.